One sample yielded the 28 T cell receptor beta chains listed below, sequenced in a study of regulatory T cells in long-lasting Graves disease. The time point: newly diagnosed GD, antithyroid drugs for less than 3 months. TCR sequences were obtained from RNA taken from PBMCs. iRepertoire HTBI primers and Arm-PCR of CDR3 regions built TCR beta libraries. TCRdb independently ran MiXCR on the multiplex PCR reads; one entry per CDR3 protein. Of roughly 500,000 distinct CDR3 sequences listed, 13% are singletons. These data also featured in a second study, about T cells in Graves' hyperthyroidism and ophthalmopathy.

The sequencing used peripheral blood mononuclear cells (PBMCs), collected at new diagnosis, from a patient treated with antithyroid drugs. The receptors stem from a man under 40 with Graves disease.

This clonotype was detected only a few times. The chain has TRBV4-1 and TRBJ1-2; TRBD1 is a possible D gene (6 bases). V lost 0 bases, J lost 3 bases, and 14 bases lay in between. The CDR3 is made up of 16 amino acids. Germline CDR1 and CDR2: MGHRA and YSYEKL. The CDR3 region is CASSQDSGQTYYGYTF. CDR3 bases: TGCGCCAGCAGCCAAGATAGCGGACAGACGTACTATGGCTACACCTTC.

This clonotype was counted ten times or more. CDR3 sequence reads: CASSGNFQETQYF. The DNA of the CDR3 is TGTGCCAGCAGTGGGAACTTCCAAGAGACCCAGTACTTC. The V gene is TRBV2, the J gene TRBJ2-5; D unresolved. Germline V gene lookup returns CDR1 SNHLY and CDR2 FYNNEI. This CDR3 region has 13 residues. V was trimmed by 4 bases and J by 1 base, leaving 7 bases between them.

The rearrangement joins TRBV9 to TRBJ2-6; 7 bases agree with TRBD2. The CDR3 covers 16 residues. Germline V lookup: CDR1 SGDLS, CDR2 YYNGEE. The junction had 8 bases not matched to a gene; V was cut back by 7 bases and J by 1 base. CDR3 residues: CASGGDGGSGANVLTF. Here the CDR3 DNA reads TGTGCCAGCGGGGGGGACGGTGGGTCTGGGGCCAACGTCCTGACTTTC.

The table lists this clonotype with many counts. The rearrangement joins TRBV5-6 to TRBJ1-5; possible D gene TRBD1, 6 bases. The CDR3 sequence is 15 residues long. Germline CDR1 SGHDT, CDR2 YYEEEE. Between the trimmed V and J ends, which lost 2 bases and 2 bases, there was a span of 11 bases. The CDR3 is CASSFGGRGNQPQHF. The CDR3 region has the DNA TGTGCCAGCAGCTTCGGGGGCAGGGGCAATCAGCCCCAGCATTTT.

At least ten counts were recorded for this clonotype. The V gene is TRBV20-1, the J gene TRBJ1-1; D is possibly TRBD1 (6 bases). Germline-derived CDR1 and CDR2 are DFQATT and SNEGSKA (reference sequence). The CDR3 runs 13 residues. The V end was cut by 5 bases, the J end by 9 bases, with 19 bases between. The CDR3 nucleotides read TGCAGTGCTGACGGACGGAGGGGGGACCAAGCTTTCTTT. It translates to CSADGRRGDQAFF.

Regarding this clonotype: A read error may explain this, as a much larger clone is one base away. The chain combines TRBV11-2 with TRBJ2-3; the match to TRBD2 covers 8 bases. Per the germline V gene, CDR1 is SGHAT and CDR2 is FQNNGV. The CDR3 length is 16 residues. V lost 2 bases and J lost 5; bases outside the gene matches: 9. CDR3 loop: CASSLRGLVGRDTQYF. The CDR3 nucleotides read TGTGCCAGCAGCTTAAGGGGACTAGTGGGAAGAGATACGCAGTATTTT.

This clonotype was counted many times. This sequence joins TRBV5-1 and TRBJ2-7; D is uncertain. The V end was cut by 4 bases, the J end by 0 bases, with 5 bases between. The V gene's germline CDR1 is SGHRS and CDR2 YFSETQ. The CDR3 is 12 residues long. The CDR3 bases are TGCGCCAGCAGCGCGGCCTCCTACGAGCAGTACTTC. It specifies CASSAASYEQYF.

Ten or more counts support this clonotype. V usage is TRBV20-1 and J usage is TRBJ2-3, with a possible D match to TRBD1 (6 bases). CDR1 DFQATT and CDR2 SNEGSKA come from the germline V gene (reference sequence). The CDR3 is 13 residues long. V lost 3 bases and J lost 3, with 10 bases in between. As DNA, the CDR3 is TGCAGTGCTAGGGGGGCGCAAACAGATACGCAGTATTTT. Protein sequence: CSARGAQTDTQYF.

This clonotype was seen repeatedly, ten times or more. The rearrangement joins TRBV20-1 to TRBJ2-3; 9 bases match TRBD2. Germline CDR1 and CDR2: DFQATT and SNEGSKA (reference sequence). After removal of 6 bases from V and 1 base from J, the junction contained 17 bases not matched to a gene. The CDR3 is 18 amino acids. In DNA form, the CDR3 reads TGCAGTGCAACCAGTCTAGCGGGGAGTCCCTGGGGCACAGATACGCAGTATTTT. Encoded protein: CSATSLAGSPWGTDTQYF.

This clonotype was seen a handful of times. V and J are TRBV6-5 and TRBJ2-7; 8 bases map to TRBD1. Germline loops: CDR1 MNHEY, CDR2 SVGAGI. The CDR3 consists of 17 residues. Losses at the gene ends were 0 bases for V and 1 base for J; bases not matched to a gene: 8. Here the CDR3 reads CASSYSTQGAHSYEQYF. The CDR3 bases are TGTGCCAGCAGTTACTCTACGCAGGGGGCCCATTCCTACGAGCAGTACTTC.

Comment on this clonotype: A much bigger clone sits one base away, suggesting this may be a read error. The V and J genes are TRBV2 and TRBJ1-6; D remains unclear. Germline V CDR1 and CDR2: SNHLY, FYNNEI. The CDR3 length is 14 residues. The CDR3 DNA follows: TGTGCCAGCAGTGGAGTCCAGTATAATTCACCCCCCCACTTT. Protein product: CASSGVQYNSPPHF.

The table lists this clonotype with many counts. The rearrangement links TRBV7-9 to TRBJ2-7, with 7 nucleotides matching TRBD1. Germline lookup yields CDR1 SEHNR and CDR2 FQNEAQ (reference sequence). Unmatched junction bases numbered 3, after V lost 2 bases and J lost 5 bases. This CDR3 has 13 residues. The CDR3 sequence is CASSLRDSHEQYF. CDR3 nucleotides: TGTGCCAGCAGCTTACGGGACAGCCACGAGCAGTACTTC.

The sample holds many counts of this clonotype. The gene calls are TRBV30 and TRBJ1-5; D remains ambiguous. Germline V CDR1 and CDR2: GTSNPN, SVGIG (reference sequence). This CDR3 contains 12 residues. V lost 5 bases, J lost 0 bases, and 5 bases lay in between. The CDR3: CAWDYSNQPQHF. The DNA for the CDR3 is TGTGCCTGGGATTATAGCAATCAGCCCCAGCATTTT. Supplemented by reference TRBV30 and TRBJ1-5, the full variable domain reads SQTIHQWPATLVQPVGSPLSLECTVEGTSNPNLYWYRQAAGRGLQLLFYSVGIGQISSEVPQNLSASRPQDRQFILSSKKLLLSDSGFYLCAWDYSNQPQHFGDGTRLSIL.

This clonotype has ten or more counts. The CDR3 DNA sequence: TGTGCCAGCAGTTACCGGGGCCTCCATATGGATGAGCAGTTCTTC. Translation: CASSYRGLHMDEQFF. The rearrangement joins TRBV6-5 to TRBJ2-1; D assignment may be TRBD1 or TRBD2 (5 bases each). The germline V gene encodes CDR1 MNHEY and CDR2 SVGAGI. V shed 2 bases and J shed 8 bases, with 16 bases lying between them. The CDR3 consists of 15 residues.

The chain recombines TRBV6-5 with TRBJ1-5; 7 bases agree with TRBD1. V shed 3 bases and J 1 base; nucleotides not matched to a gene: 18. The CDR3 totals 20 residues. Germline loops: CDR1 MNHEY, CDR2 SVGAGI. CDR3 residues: CASSYTKQGNYFSSNQPQHF. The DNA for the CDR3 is TGTGCCAGCAGTTATACCAAACAGGGGAATTATTTCTCGAGCAATCAGCCCCAGCATTTT.

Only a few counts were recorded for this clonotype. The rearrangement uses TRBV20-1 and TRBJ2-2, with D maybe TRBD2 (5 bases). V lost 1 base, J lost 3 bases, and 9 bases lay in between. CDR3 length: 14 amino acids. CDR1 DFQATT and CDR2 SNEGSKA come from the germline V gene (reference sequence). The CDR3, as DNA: TGCAGTGCTAGAGCAATACTAGACACCGGGGAGCTGTTTTTT. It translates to CSARAILDTGELFF.

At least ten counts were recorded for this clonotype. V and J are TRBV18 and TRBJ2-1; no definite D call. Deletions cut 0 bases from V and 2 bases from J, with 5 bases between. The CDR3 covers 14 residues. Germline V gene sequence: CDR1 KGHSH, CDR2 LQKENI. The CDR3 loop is CASSPPGTYNEQFF. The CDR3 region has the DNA TGTGCCAGCTCACCACCGGGAACCTACAATGAGCAGTTCTTC.

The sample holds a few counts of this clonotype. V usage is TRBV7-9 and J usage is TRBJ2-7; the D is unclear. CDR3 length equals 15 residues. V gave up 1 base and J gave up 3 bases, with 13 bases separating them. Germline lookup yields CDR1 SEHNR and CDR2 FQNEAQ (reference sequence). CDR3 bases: TGTGCCAGCAGCTTAGGGCCAGGACGAAACTACGAGCAGTACTTC. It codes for CASSLGPGRNYEQYF.

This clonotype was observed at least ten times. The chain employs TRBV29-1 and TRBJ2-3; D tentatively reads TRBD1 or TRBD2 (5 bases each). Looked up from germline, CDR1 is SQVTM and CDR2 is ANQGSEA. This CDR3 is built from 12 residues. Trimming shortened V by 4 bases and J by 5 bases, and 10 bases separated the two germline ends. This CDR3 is CSVAGPEDTQYF. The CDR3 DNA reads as TGCAGCGTTGCGGGGCCAGAAGATACGCAGTATTTT.

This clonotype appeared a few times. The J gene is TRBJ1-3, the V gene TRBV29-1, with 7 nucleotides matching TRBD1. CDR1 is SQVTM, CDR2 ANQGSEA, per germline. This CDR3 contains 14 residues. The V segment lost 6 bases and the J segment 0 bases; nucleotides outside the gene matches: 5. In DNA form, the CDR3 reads TGCAGCGTGCTGGACAGGAGCTCTGGAAACACCATATATTTT. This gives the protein CSVLDRSSGNTIYF. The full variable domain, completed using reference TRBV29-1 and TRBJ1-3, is SAVISQKPSRDICQRGTSLTIQCQVDSQVTMMFWYRQQPGQSLTLIATANQGSEATYESGFVIDKFPISRPNLTFSTLTVSNMSPEDSSIYLCSVLDRSSGNTIYFGEGSWLTVV.

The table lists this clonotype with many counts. The CDR3 here is CASSRESRANVLTF. CDR3 coding DNA: TGTGCCAGCAGTCGTGAATCTAGGGCCAACGTCCTGACTTTC. J is TRBJ2-6 and V is TRBV12-3 or TRBV12-4, with D uncertain. V gave up 5 bases and J gave up 5 bases, with 10 bases separating them. The CDR3 has 14 residues.

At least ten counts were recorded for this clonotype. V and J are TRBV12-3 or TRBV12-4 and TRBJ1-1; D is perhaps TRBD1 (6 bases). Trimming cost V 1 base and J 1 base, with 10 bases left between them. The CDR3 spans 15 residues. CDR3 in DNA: TGTGCCAGCAGTTTAGGGGGGGCGGGGAACACTGAAGCTTTCTTT. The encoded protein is CASSLGGAGNTEAFF.

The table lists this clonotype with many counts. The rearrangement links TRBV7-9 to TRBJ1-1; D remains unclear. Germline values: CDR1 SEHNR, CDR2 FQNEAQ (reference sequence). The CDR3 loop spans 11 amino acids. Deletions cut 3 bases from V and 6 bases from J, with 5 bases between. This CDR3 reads CASSFRAEAFF. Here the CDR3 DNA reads TGTGCCAGCAGCTTTCGCGCTGAAGCTTTCTTT. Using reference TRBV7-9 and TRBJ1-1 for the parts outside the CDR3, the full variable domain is DTGVSQNPRHKITKRGQNVTFRCDPISEHNRLYWYRQTLGQGPEFLTYFQNEAQLEKSRLLSDRFSAERPKGSFSTLEIQRTEQGDSAMYLCASSFRAEAFFGQGTRLTVV.

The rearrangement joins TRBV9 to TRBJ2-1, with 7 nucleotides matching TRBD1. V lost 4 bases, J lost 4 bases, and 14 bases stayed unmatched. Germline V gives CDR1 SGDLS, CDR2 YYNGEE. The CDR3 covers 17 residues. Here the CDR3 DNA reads TGTGCCAGCAGCTTCAGCAGAGACAGGGAGTTATACAATGAGCAGTTCTTC. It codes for CASSFSRDRELYNEQFF. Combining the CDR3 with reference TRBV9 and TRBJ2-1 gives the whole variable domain DSGVTQTPKHLITATGQRVTLRCSPRSGDLSVYWYQQSLDQGLQFLIQYYNGEERAKGNILERFSAQQFPDLHSELNLSSLELGDSALYFCASSFSRDRELYNEQFFGPGTRLTVL.

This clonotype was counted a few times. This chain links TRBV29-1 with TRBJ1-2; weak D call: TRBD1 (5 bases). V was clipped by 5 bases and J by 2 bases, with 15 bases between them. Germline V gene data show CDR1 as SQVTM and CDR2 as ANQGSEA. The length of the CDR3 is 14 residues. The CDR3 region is CSVLEGRDNYGYTF. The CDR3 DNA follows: TGCAGCGTTCTCGAGGGCAGGGACAACTATGGCTACACCTTC. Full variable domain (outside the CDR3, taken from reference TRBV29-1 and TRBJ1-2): SAVISQKPSRDICQRGTSLTIQCQVDSQVTMMFWYRQQPGQSLTLIATANQGSEATYESGFVIDKFPISRPNLTFSTLTVSNMSPEDSSIYLCSVLEGRDNYGYTFGSGTRLTVV.

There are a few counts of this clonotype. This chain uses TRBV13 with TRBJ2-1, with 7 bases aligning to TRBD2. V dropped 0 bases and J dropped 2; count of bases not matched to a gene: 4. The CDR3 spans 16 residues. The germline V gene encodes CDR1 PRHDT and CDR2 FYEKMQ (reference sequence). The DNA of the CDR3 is TGTGCCAGCAGCTTAGGGGAAAGCGGGGCCTACAATGAGCAGTTCTTC. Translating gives CASSLGESGAYNEQFF.

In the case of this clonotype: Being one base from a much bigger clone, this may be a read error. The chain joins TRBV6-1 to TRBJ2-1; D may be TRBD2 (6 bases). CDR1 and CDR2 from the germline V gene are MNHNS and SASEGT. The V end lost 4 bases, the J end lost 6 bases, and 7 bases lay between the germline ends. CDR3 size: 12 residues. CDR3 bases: TGTGCCAGCAGTGCGACTAGCAATGAGCAGTTCTTC. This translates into CASSATSNEQFF.

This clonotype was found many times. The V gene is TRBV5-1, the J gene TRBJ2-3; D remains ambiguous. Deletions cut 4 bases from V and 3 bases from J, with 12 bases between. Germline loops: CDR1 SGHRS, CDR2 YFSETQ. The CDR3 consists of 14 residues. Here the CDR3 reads CASSLRTDTDTQYF. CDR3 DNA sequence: TGCGCCAGCAGCCTGCGGACCGATACAGATACGCAGTATTTT. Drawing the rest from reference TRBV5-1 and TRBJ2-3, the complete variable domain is KAGVTQTPRYLIKTRGQQVTLSCSPISGHRSVSWYQQTPGQGLQFLFEYFSETQRNKGNFPGRFSGRQFSNSRSEMNVSTLELGDSALYLCASSLRTDTDTQYFGPGTRLTVL.